The T cell receptor beta chain described here comes from a study of tumor-infiltrating lymphocytes in oesophageal squamous cell carcinoma. The germline V gene has CDR1 SGHTA and CDR2 FQGNSA. The CDR3 runs 15 residues. V shed 5 bases, J shed 13 bases, and the junction held 14 bases outside the gene matches. TCRdb re-analysed the PCR reads in MiXCR, keeping a single row per CDR3 protein. The sample records 10,000 to 12,000 distinct CDR3 sequences, roughly 60% being singletons. This receptor was taken from a female donor with esophageal squamous cell carcinoma. The sample consisted of esophageal tumor tissue. The chain is built from TRBV7-2 and TRBJ2-4; TRBD1 aligns across 10 bases. Written as DNA, the CDR3 is TGTGCCAGCAGCAACCGGGACAGGGGACGGGGAGAGCAGTACTTC. Amino acid sequence: CASSNRDRGRGEQYF.